This T cell receptor beta chain derives from a study of T cell changes during pregnancy in multiple sclerosis. The CDR3 has 14 amino acids. Germline V lookup: CDR1 MNHNY, CDR2 SVGAGI (reference sequence). V dropped 0 bases and J dropped 10 bases, with 13 bases sitting between them. Method: immunoSEQ multiplex PCR; TCRdb's copy keeps in-frame clones and lacks some. The sample lists tens of thousands of clones, more than 75% seen once, with around 5.6% in the top ten. The sample consisted of CD8+ T cells from peripheral blood mononuclear cells, taken after pregnancy. This TCR derives from a female donor in good health, enrolled as a control in a pregnancy study. The V call is TRBV6-6, the J call TRBJ2-1; no clear D gene. The CDR3 DNA reads TGTGCCAGCAGTTACTCGATAGTATCGGTCGAGCAGTTCTTC. Its protein is CASSYSIVSVEQFF.